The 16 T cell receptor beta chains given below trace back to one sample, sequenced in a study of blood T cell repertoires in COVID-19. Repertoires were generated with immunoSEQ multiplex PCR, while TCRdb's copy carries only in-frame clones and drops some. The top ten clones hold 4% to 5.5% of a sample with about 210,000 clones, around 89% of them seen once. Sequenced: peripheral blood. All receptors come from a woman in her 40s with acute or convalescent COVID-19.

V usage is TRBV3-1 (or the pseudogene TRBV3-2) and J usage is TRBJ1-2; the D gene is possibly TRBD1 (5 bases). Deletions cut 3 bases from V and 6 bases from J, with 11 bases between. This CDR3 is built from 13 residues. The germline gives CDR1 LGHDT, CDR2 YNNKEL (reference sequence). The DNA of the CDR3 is TGTGCCAGCAGCCATCGGGGGTGGGATGGCTACACCTTC. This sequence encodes CASSHRGWDGYTF.

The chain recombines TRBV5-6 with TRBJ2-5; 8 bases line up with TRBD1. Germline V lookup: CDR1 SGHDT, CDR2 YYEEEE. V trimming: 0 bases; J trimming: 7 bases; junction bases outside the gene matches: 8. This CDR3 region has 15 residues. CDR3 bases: TGTGCCAGCAGCTTGGTGGCAGGGGGCTTGGGGACCCAGTACTTC. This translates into CASSLVAGGLGTQYF.

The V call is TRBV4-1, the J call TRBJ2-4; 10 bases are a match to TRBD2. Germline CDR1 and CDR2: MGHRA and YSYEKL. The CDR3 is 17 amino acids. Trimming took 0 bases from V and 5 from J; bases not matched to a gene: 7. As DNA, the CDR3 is TGCGCCAGCAGCCAAGATCAGTTAGCGGGGGGTCAAAACATTCAGTACTTC. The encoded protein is CASSQDQLAGGQNIQYF.

The CDR3 region has the DNA TGCAGCGTTGGAGGGGGTCGGAGTGAAAAACTGTTTTTT. Translated: CSVGGGRSEKLFF. The J gene is TRBJ1-4, the V gene TRBV29-1; D perhaps matches TRBD1 (6 bases). The CDR3 runs to 13 residues. Per germline, CDR1 SQVTM and CDR2 ANQGSEA. V gave up 4 bases and J gave up 7 bases, with 13 bases separating them.

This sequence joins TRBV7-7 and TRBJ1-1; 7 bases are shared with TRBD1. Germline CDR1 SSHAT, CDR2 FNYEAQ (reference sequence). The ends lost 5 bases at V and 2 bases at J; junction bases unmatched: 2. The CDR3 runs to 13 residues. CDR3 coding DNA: TGTGCCAGCAGCCGGGACAGAAACACTGAAGCTTTCTTT. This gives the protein CASSRDRNTEAFF.

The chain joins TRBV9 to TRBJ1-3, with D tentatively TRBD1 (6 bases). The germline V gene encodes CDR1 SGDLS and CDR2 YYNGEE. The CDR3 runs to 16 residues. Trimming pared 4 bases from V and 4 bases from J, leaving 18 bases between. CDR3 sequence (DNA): TGTGCCAGCAGCCCTCAAGGGGCAGGGGTCGGAAACACCATATATTTT. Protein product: CASSPQGAGVGNTIYF.

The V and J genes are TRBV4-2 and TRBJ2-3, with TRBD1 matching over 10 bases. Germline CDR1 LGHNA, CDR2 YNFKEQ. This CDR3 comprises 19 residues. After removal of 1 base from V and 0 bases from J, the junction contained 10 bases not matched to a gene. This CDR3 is CASSQGLGQGPSSTDTQYF. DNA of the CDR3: TGTGCCAGCAGCCAAGGCTTGGGACAGGGGCCATCCAGCACAGATACGCAGTATTTT.

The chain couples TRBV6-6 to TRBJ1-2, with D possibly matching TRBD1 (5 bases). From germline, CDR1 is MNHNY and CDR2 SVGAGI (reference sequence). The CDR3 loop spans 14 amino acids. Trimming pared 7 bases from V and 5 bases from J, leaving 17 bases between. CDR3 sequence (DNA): TGTGCCAGCAATAACCCGACAGTTCAATATGGCTACACCTTC. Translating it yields CASNNPTVQYGYTF.

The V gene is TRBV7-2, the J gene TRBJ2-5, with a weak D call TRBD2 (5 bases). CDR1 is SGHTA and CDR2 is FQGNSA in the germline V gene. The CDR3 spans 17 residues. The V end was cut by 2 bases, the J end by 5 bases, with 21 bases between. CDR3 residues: CASSLYSVRGAEETQYF. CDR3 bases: TGTGCCAGCAGCTTATACTCGGTCCGGGGAGCAGAGGAGACCCAGTACTTC.

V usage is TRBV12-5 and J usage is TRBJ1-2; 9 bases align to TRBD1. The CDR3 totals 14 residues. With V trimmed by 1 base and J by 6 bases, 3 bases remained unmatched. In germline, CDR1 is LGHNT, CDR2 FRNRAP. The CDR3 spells CASGLEQGAHGYTF. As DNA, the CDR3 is TGTGCTAGTGGTTTGGAACAGGGGGCTCATGGCTACACCTTC. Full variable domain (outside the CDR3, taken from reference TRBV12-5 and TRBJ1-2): DARVTQTPRHKVTEMGQEVTMRCQPILGHNTVFWYRQTMMQGLELLAYFRNRAPLDDSGMPKDRFSAEMPDATLATLKIQPSEPRDSAVYFCASGLEQGAHGYTFGSGTRLTVV.

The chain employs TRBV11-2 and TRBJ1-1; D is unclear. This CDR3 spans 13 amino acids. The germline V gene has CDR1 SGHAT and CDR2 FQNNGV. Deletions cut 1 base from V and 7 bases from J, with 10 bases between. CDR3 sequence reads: CASSLAFGGEAFF. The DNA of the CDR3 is TGTGCCAGCAGCTTAGCATTTGGCGGTGAAGCTTTCTTT.

The CDR3 region is CASSLTQNSGNTIYF. DNA for the CDR3: TGTGCCAGCAGCTTGACACAAAACTCTGGAAACACCATATATTTT. The genes are TRBV5-4 and TRBJ1-3; no reliable D call. Germline CDR1 and CDR2: SGHNT and YYREEE (reference sequence). V was clipped by 1 base and J by 0 bases, with 8 bases between them. There are 15 residues in the CDR3.

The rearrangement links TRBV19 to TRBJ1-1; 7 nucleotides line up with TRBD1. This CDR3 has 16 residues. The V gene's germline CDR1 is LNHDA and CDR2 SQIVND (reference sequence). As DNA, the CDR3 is TGTGCTACGAACAGGGGTTCGACCCCCATGAACACTGAAGCTTTCTTT. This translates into CATNRGSTPMNTEAFF.

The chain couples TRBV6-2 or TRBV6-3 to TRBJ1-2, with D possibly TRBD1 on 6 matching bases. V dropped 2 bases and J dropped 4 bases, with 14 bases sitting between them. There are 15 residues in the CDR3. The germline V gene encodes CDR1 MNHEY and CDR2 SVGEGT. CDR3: CASSYPWTEGYGYTF. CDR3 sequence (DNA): TGTGCCAGCAGTTACCCCTGGACAGAAGGCTATGGCTACACCTTC.

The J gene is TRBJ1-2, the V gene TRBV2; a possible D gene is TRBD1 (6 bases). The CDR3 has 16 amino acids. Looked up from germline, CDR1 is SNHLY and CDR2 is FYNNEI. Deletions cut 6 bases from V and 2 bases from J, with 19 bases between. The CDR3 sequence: CASRGYRAPLNYGYTF. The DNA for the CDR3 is TGTGCCAGCAGGGGCTACAGGGCTCCTTTAAACTATGGCTACACCTTC.

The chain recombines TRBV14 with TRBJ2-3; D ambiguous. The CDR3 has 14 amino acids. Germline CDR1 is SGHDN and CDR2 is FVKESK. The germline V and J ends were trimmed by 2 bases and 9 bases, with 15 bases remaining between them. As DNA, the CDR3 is TGTGCCAGCAGCCAAAAGGAACGAACCGGGACGCAGTATTTT. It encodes CASSQKERTGTQYF.